These 20 T cell receptor beta chains were all obtained from the same sample, sequenced in a study of blood T cell repertoires in COVID-19. TCRdb keeps only in-frame clones here, not all; method: immunoSEQ multiplex PCR. This table holds around 13,000 clones, around 89% found once. The sequencing sample was made of peripheral blood. The receptors were sampled from a man over 45 with active COVID-19.

The chain links TRBV19 to TRBJ1-1; no clear D. The V and J ends lost 7 bases and 2 bases respectively, with 14 bases between them. Germline lookup yields CDR1 LNHDA and CDR2 SQIVND (reference sequence). The CDR3 is 14 amino acids. Here the CDR3 DNA reads TGTGCCAGTACCCTCGGGAGCTTTAACACTGAAGCTTTCTTT. This encodes CASTLGSFNTEAFF.

The gene calls are TRBV7-8 and TRBJ1-1; maybe TRBD1 (5 bases). There are 14 residues in the CDR3. Germline assignment: CDR1 SGHVS and CDR2 FQNEAQ. Trimming shortened V by 3 bases and J by 1 base, and 9 bases separated the two germline ends. The CDR3 DNA follows: TGTGCCAGCAGCTTGAGGCAGGGGAACACTGAAGCTTTCTTT. Protein product: CASSLRQGNTEAFF.

This sequence joins TRBV7-8 and TRBJ2-1; no clear D. The CDR3 is made up of 15 amino acids. In germline, CDR1 is SGHVS, CDR2 FQNEAQ. The V gene lost 5 bases and the J gene lost 5 bases, with 16 bases spanning the gap. The CDR3 DNA reads TGTGCCAGCAGCCGGCCCTATTCTAGAGACAATGAGCAGTTCTTC. This encodes CASSRPYSRDNEQFF.

This chain links TRBV11-2 with TRBJ2-7; possibly TRBD2 for D (5 bases). The CDR3 length is 14 residues. Trimming cost V 5 bases and J 0 bases, with 11 bases left between them. Germline V gene sequence: CDR1 SGHAT, CDR2 FQNNGV. CDR3 in DNA: TGTGCCAGCAGCCCGGACTGGAGCTCCTACGAGCAGTACTTC. Its protein is CASSPDWSSYEQYF.

J is TRBJ1-1 and V is TRBV29-1; maybe TRBD1 (6 bases). V was cut by 6 bases and J by 0 bases, with 11 bases left in between. The CDR3 has 13 residues. Germline CDR1 SQVTM, CDR2 ANQGSEA. This CDR3 is CSVTGQMNTEAFF. The CDR3 nucleotides read TGCAGCGTCACGGGACAAATGAACACTGAAGCTTTCTTT.

V and J are TRBV18 and TRBJ1-5; the match to TRBD1 covers 9 bases. The CDR3 runs to 15 residues. The germline CDR1 and CDR2 sequences are KGHSH and LQKENI. The V gene end was trimmed by 5 bases and the J gene end by 4 bases; junction bases not matched to a gene: 6. CDR3 bases: TGTGCCAGCTCATCATTAGGGACAGGGAATCAGCCCCAGCATTTT. Protein product: CASSSLGTGNQPQHF.

The rearrangement uses TRBV20-1 and TRBJ2-7; TRBD2 aligns across 10 bases. Per germline, CDR1 DFQATT and CDR2 SNEGSKA (reference sequence). V trimming: 3 bases; J trimming: 0 bases; junction bases outside the gene matches: 5. This CDR3 region has 15 residues. CDR3 loop: CSASIGLAASYEQYF. The DNA of the CDR3 is TGCAGTGCTAGTATCGGACTAGCGGCCTCCTACGAGCAGTACTTC.

The chain uses TRBV3-1 (or the pseudogene TRBV3-2) and TRBJ1-4; 7 nucleotides agree with TRBD1. With V trimmed by 0 bases and J by 2 bases, 18 bases remained unmatched. The CDR3 loop spans 21 amino acids. Germline V gene data show CDR1 as LGHDT and CDR2 as YNNKEL (reference sequence). The CDR3 here is CASSQDRAQGGVKGTNEKLFF. The CDR3 nucleotides are TGTGCCAGCAGCCAAGATCGGGCCCAGGGGGGTGTCAAAGGGACTAATGAAAAACTGTTTTTT.

J is TRBJ1-3 and V is TRBV9; D remains unclear. With 0 bases removed from V and 2 bases from J, the gap between germline ends came to 9 bases. This CDR3 is 15 amino acids long. Germline V gene data show CDR1 as SGDLS and CDR2 as YYNGEE. CDR3 bases: TGTGCCAGCAGCGTAGACGGGGTACCTGGAAACACCATATATTTT. It codes for CASSVDGVPGNTIYF.

The J gene is TRBJ2-1, the V gene TRBV21-1; TRBD2, the table's D call, lacks a check against the DNA. TRBV21-1 is tagged as a pseudogene. The CDR3 runs to 19 residues. Here the CDR3 reads CASSKARETGLAGYNEQFF. DNA for the CDR3: TGTGCCAGCAGCAAAGCGCGGGAAACGGGGCTAGCGGGCTACAATGAGCAGTTCTTC.

This clone was seen only once. The V gene is TRBV14, the J gene TRBJ2-7; the match to TRBD2 covers 7 bases. The CDR3 runs 15 residues. Trimming took 2 bases from V and 2 from J; bases not matched to a gene: 6. Germline CDR1 and CDR2: SGHDN and FVKESK. The CDR3 loop is CASSQSPGGAYEQYF. In DNA form, the CDR3 reads TGTGCCAGCAGCCAATCTCCGGGAGGAGCCTACGAGCAGTACTTC.

The chain uses TRBV6-5 and TRBJ2-3; 9 nucleotides agree with TRBD2. Germline CDR1 MNHEY, CDR2 SVGAGI. This CDR3 contains 15 residues. V was clipped by 3 bases and J by 4 bases; unmatched bases: 5. Written as DNA, the CDR3 is TGTGCCAGCAGTTATAAGGGACTAGCAGCAGATACGCAGTATTTT. Its translation: CASSYKGLAADTQYF.

The gene calls are TRBV18 and TRBJ2-1; no firm D call. Trimming shortened V by 0 bases and J by 10 bases, and 19 bases separated the two germline ends. In germline, CDR1 is KGHSH, CDR2 LQKENI. The CDR3 covers 16 residues. CDR3 sequence (DNA): TGTGCCAGCTCACCACCGCTCCGTCGTGTAGGAGACGAGCAGTTCTTC. Protein: CASSPPLRRVGDEQFF.

The V gene is TRBV4-3, the J gene TRBJ2-5, with a weak D call TRBD2 (6 bases). The length of the CDR3 is 15 residues. V was clipped by 1 base and J by 2 bases, with 11 bases between them. Germline values: CDR1 LGHNA, CDR2 YSLEER. This CDR3 reads CASSQGPGRQETQYF. Here the CDR3 DNA reads TGCGCCAGCAGCCAAGGCCCAGGGAGGCAAGAGACCCAGTACTTC.

This rearrangement joins TRBV27 to TRBJ2-1; TRBD2 matches 7 bases. Unmatched junction bases numbered 14, after V lost 6 bases and J lost 6 bases. The germline gives CDR1 MNHEY, CDR2 SMNVEV (reference sequence). CDR3 length: 16 residues. The CDR3 region has the DNA TGTGCCAGCAGCCCCCCTATGGGGAGGGCCATCAATGAGCAGTTCTTC. As protein: CASSPPMGRAINEQFF.

CDR3 nucleotide sequence: TGTGCCAGCAGCTTAGCGCCGAGCGGGAGAGATACGCAGTATTTT. Residues: CASSLAPSGRDTQYF. The chain combines TRBV7-9 with TRBJ2-3; the match to TRBD2 covers 8 bases. The CDR3 has 15 residues. V was pared by 0 bases and J by 5 bases, with 4 bases of the junction left unmatched. The germline V gene has CDR1 SEHNR and CDR2 FQNEAQ (reference sequence).

V usage is TRBV28 and J usage is TRBJ1-1; 7 bases are a match to TRBD1. The CDR3 spans 14 residues. Germline V gene sequence: CDR1 MDHEN, CDR2 SYDVKM. V lost 6 bases to trimming and J lost 1 base; unmatched junction nucleotides: 5. CDR3 in amino acids: CASRQGLGNTEAFF. The CDR3, as DNA: TGTGCCAGCAGACAGGGGCTGGGGAACACTGAAGCTTTCTTT. The full variable domain, with the rest looked up from reference TRBV28 and TRBJ1-1, is DVKVTQSSRYLVKRTGEKVFLECVQDMDHENMFWYRQDPGLGLRLIYFSYDVKMKEKGDIPEGYSVSREKKERFSLILESASTNQTSMYLCASRQGLGNTEAFFGQGTRLTVV.

V and J are TRBV19 and TRBJ1-3; D is undetermined. The CDR3 sequence is 15 residues long. Germline V lookup: CDR1 LNHDA, CDR2 SQIVND (reference sequence). V dropped 1 base and J dropped 0 bases, with 7 bases sitting between them. The CDR3 DNA follows: TGTGCCAGTAGTATAGCCGGGTTCTCTGGAAACACCATATATTTT. Translation: CASSIAGFSGNTIYF.

This chain joins TRBV5-4 and TRBJ2-7; perhaps TRBD2 as D (6 bases). Germline V gives CDR1 SGHNT, CDR2 YYREEE (reference sequence). The CDR3 is 15 residues long. Between the trimmed V and J ends, which lost 7 bases and 1 base, there was a span of 18 bases. CDR3 nucleotide sequence: TGTGCCAGCGGCAGGGATCCCGGGACTTCCTACGAGCAGTACTTC. It yields the protein CASGRDPGTSYEQYF.

V and J are TRBV18 and TRBJ2-3; 8 bases align to TRBD2. Germline V lookup: CDR1 KGHSH, CDR2 LQKENI. CDR3 size: 18 residues. V was pared by 1 base and J by 3 bases, with 12 bases of the junction left unmatched. The CDR3 region is CASSPLILVAGGTDTQYF. The CDR3 nucleotides are TGTGCCAGCTCACCACTGATTTTGGTTGCGGGAGGTACAGATACGCAGTATTTT. Full variable domain (outside the CDR3, taken from reference TRBV18 and TRBJ2-3): NAGVMQNPRHLVRRRGQEARLRCSPMKGHSHVYWYRQLPEEGLKFMVYLQKENIIDESGMPKERFSAEFPKEGPSILRIQQVVRGDSAAYFCASSPLILVAGGTDTQYFGPGTRLTVL.